A single TCR beta chain is shown here with its context. Profiled with immunoSEQ multiplex PCR; TCRdb holds only in-frame clones, not every one. The sample has approximately 260,000 clones, roughly 91% seen once. Germline assignment: CDR1 LGHNA and CDR2 YNFKEQ. V was clipped by 2 bases and J by 7 bases, with 12 bases between them. This CDR3 contains 15 residues. The sample belongs to a study of blood T cell repertoires in COVID-19. Study-level background: The origin of the acute and convalescent COVID-19 samples was the United States, Italy and Spain.

Those who participated ranged in age from about 18 to 95 years and resided in some 24 US areas. All recovered Cohort 3 donors got two negative PCRs, got clearance, or saw symptom resolution. The TCR sequence derives from a woman in her sixties who had recovered from COVID-19. Sequencing was done on a sample of PBMCs or T cells enriched from blood (not recorded which). This sequence joins TRBV4-2 and TRBJ1-6, with D unresolved. The CDR3 DNA sequence: TGTGCCAGCAGCCAAATCCTGGTGCTAAATTCACCCCTCCACTTT. Amino acids: CASSQILVLNSPLHF.